Listed below are T cell receptor beta chains from one sample, sequenced in a study of cytomegalovirus exposure and HLA in healthy donors. TCRdb's table, derived via immunoSEQ multiplex PCR, lists solely in-frame clones and lacks some. In total, the table holds 35,000 or so clones. The sample was PBMCs. The receptors here all came from a man aged 35-49 years in good health and CMV-seropositive. Both conserved end residues are part of each CDR3. The D gene is left open where the match is weak.

TGTGCCAGCAGCCGGGCTGGGACAGGGTACACTGAAGCTTTCTTT,CASSRAGTGYTEAFF,TRBV7-2,TRBJ1-1,TRBD1
TGCGCCAGCAGCCAAGCAGGGTCTCAGACGTTCTCGGAGCAGTTCTTC,CASSQAGSQTFSEQFF,TRBV4-3,TRBJ2-1,.
TGTGCCAGCAGCCTGGGGACAGCTAACTATGGCTACACCTTC,CASSLGTANYGYTF,TRBV7-9,TRBJ1-2,TRBD1
TGTGCCAGCAGCCCCGGACAGGGGAACACTGAAGCTTTCTTT,CASSPGQGNTEAFF,TRBV9,TRBJ1-1,TRBD1
TGCAGCGTTGGGACTACCCTTAGCAATGAGCAGTTCTTC,CSVGTTLSNEQFF,TRBV29-1,TRBJ2-1,.
TGTGCCAGCAGCCTTCAGGAAACCACTGAAGCTTTCTTT,CASSLQETTEAFF,TRBV11-3,TRBJ1-1,.
TGTGCCAGCAGCCTTATCACAGATACGCAGTATTTT,CASSLITDTQYF,TRBV6-6,TRBJ2-3,.
TGTGCCAGTAGTGCCGGGACTAGCGGGAGCTCCTACAATGAGCAGTTCTTC,CASSAGTSGSSYNEQFF,TRBV19,TRBJ2-1,TRBD2
TGCGCCAGCAGCCGAAACGCCAACAGGGAAAACTCTAACTATGGCTACACCTTC,CASSRNANRENSNYGYTF,TRBV5-1,TRBJ1-2,.
TGCGCCAGCAGCGTTGGACTAGCGGGAGATTTTTACGGGCAGTACTTC,CASSVGLAGDFYGQYF,TRBV4-1,TRBJ2-7,TRBD2
TGTGCCTGGAGTTCGGGGTCCGCTGGGGAGACCCAGTACTTC,CAWSSGSAGETQYF,TRBV30,TRBJ2-5,.
TGTGCCAGCAAAGACAGGGTGGAAGCTTTCTTT,CASKDRVEAFF,TRBV6-5,TRBJ1-1,TRBD1
TGTGCCAGCAGTCCGGACAGGGGGTCCGCCGAGCAGTACTTC,CASSPDRGSAEQYF,TRBV6-5,TRBJ2-7,TRBD1
TGTGCCAGCAGCTCCCGGGGGACCACCTACAATGAGCAGTTCTTC,CASSSRGTTYNEQFF,TRBV9,TRBJ2-1,.
TGTGCCAGTAGATCCAGGGCGGGGTATAGCAATCAGCCCCAGCATTTT,CASRSRAGYSNQPQHF,TRBV19,TRBJ1-5,.
TGTGCCAGCAGCTTTACAGGGGAGAACACTGAAGCTTTCTTT,CASSFTGENTEAFF,TRBV7-2,TRBJ1-1,TRBD1
TGTGCCAGCGCGAGAGCGGAAAGCTCCTACGAGCAGTACTTC,CASARAESSYEQYF,TRBV6-6,TRBJ2-7,.
TGTGCCAGCAGCTCCCGAGGGGGGGCAGAACAGCCCCAGCATTTT,CASSSRGGAEQPQHF,TRBV13,TRBJ1-5,.
TGTGCCAGCAGCTCACTAGGGGGATATAGCAATCAGCCCCAGCATTTT,CASSSLGGYSNQPQHF,TRBV5-8,TRBJ1-5,.
TGTGCCAGCCGGGACATGAACACTGAAGCTTTCTTT,CASRDMNTEAFF,TRBV27,TRBJ1-1,.
TGTGCCAGCAGCGTAGGTCCGGGAGGGGTTTACAATGAGCAGTTCTTC,CASSVGPGGVYNEQFF,TRBV9,TRBJ2-1,TRBD2
TGTGCCAGCAGCTTAGCCTGGGGAGGGGGGCAGCAGCCCCAGCATTTT,CASSLAWGGGQQPQHF,TRBV7-8,TRBJ1-5,.
TGTGCCAGCAGTGCCAGTTCAGGGGTGAACACTGAAGCTTTCTTT,CASSASSGVNTEAFF,TRBV6-1,TRBJ1-1,.
TGTGCCAGCAGCGTAGGCGAACAGGCTGCCTACGAGCAGTACTTC,CASSVGEQAAYEQYF,TRBV9,TRBJ2-7,.
TGTGCCATCAGCGCAAGGACAGGGAGCTCTGGGGCCAACGTCCTGACTTTC,CAISARTGSSGANVLTF,TRBV10-3,TRBJ2-6,TRBD1
TGTGCCAGCAGTTACACAGGCCCCTACAATGAGCAGTTCTTC,CASSYTGPYNEQFF,TRBV6-5,TRBJ2-1,.
TGCGCCAGCAGCTCCGCCTCCCGATCCGGCGAGCAGTACTTC,CASSSASRSGEQYF,TRBV5-1,TRBJ2-7,.
TGTGCCAGCAGCTTCGGGGGAGCGGGAGGGCCGAAGAACGAGCAGTACTTC,CASSFGGAGGPKNEQYF,TRBV7-9,TRBJ2-7,TRBD2
TGTGCCAGCAGCAGGGGGGGGACTAGCTCTGGAAACACCATATATTTT,CASSRGGTSSGNTIYF,TRBV5-6,TRBJ1-3,.
TGTGCCAGCAGCTTGGGGACAGGAAACACTGAAGCTTTCTTT,CASSLGTGNTEAFF,TRBV2,TRBJ1-1,TRBD1
TGTGCCAGCACGATTCTAGCGGGAGGGCCGGGTGAGCAGTTCTTC,CASTILAGGPGEQFF,TRBV11-1,TRBJ2-1,TRBD2
TGTGCCAGCAGTCCTTTGGGACTAGCTTACGAGCAGTACTTC,CASSPLGLAYEQYF,TRBV6-5,TRBJ2-7,TRBD2
TGTGCCAGCAGCTCCTCCGGTCTGCCCTACGAGCAGTACTTC,CASSSSGLPYEQYF,TRBV5-4,TRBJ2-7,.
TGTGCCAGTACCCAAATTGAAGCCTTTGAGACCCAGTACTTC,CASTQIEAFETQYF,TRBV7-2,TRBJ2-5,.
TGTGCCAGCAGCTTGGAAGCCTACGGAGACGGCGAGCAGTACTTC,CASSLEAYGDGEQYF,TRBV5-4,TRBJ2-7,.
TGTGCCAGCAGCTTATATGCGGGAGGCCCCACAGATACGCAGTATTTT,CASSLYAGGPTDTQYF,TRBV7-3,TRBJ2-3,TRBD2
TGTGCCAGCAGCTCCCCGACTAGCGGATTCACAGATACGCAGTATTTT,CASSSPTSGFTDTQYF,TRBV13,TRBJ2-3,TRBD2
TGTGCCAGCAGCTACGTGGACAGGGGTCTTCACGAGCAGTACTTC,CASSYVDRGLHEQYF,TRBV6-5,TRBJ2-7,TRBD1
TGTGCCAGCAGCCCCCGGACTAGCGGGAGTAACGAGCAGTTCTTC,CASSPRTSGSNEQFF,TRBV9,TRBJ2-1,TRBD2